A single sample gave rise to the 24 T cell receptor beta chains below, sequenced in a study of neurological immune-mediated disorders. TCRdb reanalysed the 5' RACE reads using MiXCR and keeps one entry per CDR3 protein. The sample gives about 50,000 distinct CDR3 sequences, roughly 17% of which show up once; about 4.2% is in the top ten. The sequencing input was PBMCs. These receptors originate from a man aged 60-69 years in good health.

This clonotype occurred many times. The chain joins TRBV5-5 to TRBJ1-1; D is undetermined. CDR1 is SGHKS, CDR2 YYEKEE, per germline (reference sequence). Trimming removed 2 bases from V and 4 bases from J, with 18 bases in between. CDR3 length: 16 amino acids. CDR3: CASSFSPGPTATEAFF. The DNA of the CDR3 is TGTGCCAGCAGCTTCTCCCCGGGCCCTACAGCCACTGAAGCTTTCTTT.

This clonotype has a count of ten or more. The rearrangement links TRBV5-1 to TRBJ1-2; 7 nucleotides align to TRBD1. The V segment lost 2 bases and the J segment 6 bases; nucleotides outside the gene matches: 1. CDR3 length: 12 residues. Germline lookup yields CDR1 SGHRS and CDR2 YFSETQ. The CDR3 coding sequence is TGCGCCAGCAGCTTAGGGACAGATGGCTACACCTTC. This encodes CASSLGTDGYTF. Using reference TRBV5-1 and TRBJ1-2 for the parts outside the CDR3, the full variable domain is KAGVTQTPRYLIKTRGQQVTLSCSPISGHRSVSWYQQTPGQGLQFLFEYFSETQRNKGNFPGRFSGRQFSNSRSEMNVSTLELGDSALYLCASSLGTDGYTFGSGTRLTVV.

At least ten counts were recorded for this clonotype. V and J are TRBV7-2 and TRBJ2-3; 14 nucleotides line up with TRBD2. Trimming at V came to 5 bases and at J to 8 bases, leaving 9 bases not matched to a gene. This CDR3 contains 16 residues. CDR1 SGHTA and CDR2 FQGNSA come from the germline V gene. The DNA for the CDR3 is TGTGCCAGCAGCCTACCGGGACTAGCGGGAGTAGGTACGCAGTATTTT. This translates into CASSLPGLAGVGTQYF.

In its sample, this clonotype was seen many times. The chain employs TRBV6-1 and TRBJ1-5; D not certain. Germline CDR1 MNHNS, CDR2 SASEGT. The V end was cut by 6 bases, the J end by 4 bases, with 10 bases between. The CDR3 totals 13 residues. In DNA form, the CDR3 reads TGTGCCAGCAGCCCCCGAGGAAATCAGCCCCAGCATTTT. Its translation: CASSPRGNQPQHF.

In this sample, this clonotype turned up many times. The chain couples TRBV5-6 to TRBJ2-5, with a possible D match to TRBD2 (6 bases). In germline, CDR1 is SGHDT, CDR2 YYEEEE. V gave up 3 bases and J gave up 5 bases, with 20 bases separating them. CDR3 length equals 16 residues. CDR3 sequence reads: CASSSVWEETFETQYF. The CDR3 bases are TGTGCCAGCAGCTCCGTATGGGAGGAGACGTTTGAGACCCAGTACTTC.

This chain joins TRBV29-1 and TRBJ1-1, with D possibly being TRBD1 (5 bases). Per the germline V gene, CDR1 is SQVTM and CDR2 is ANQGSEA. This CDR3 contains 11 residues. V dropped 5 bases and J dropped 11 bases, with 15 bases sitting between them. Here the CDR3 reads CSVTDGAGAFF. As DNA, the CDR3 is TGCAGCGTTACAGATGGGGCTGGGGCTTTCTTT. The whole variable domain, filled in from reference TRBV29-1 and TRBJ1-1, reads SAVISQKPSRDICQRGTSLTIQCQVDSQVTMMFWYRQQPGQSLTLIATANQGSEATYESGFVIDKFPISRPNLTFSTLTVSNMSPEDSSIYLCSVTDGAGAFFGQGTRLTVV.

This clonotype was counted ten times or more. The V gene is TRBV7-9, the J gene TRBJ2-3, with D perhaps matching TRBD2 (5 bases). Per germline, CDR1 SEHNR and CDR2 FQNEAQ (reference sequence). Deletions cut 0 bases from V and 2 bases from J, with 12 bases between. CDR3 length equals 16 residues. CDR3 amino acids: CASSLAHTGITDTQYF. Here the CDR3 DNA reads TGTGCCAGCAGCTTAGCGCATACGGGAATCACAGATACGCAGTATTTT.

The chain is built from TRBV7-2 and TRBJ2-7; D may be TRBD1 (6 bases). The germline V gene has CDR1 SGHTA and CDR2 FQGNSA. V gave up 5 bases and J gave up 3 bases, with 14 bases separating them. The CDR3 contains 14 residues. The CDR3 loop reads CASSPPGTHYEQYF. The DNA for the CDR3 is TGTGCCAGCAGCCCCCCCGGGACACACTACGAGCAGTACTTC. Full variable domain (outside the CDR3, taken from reference TRBV7-2 and TRBJ2-7): GAGVSQSPSNKVTEKGKDVELRCDPISGHTALYWYRQSLGQGLEFLIYFQGNSAPDKSGLPSDRFSAERTGGSVSTLTIQRTQQEDSAVYLCASSPPGTHYEQYFGPGTRLTVT.

This clonotype was seen at least ten times. The gene calls are TRBV6-5 and TRBJ2-3; D unresolved. V was trimmed by 4 bases and J by 8 bases, leaving 16 bases between them. The CDR3 totals 14 residues. The germline CDR1 and CDR2 sequences are MNHEY and SVGAGI. As DNA, the CDR3 is TGTGCCAGCAGTTCTTCCCCAACGGCGAGTACGCAGTATTTT. Residues: CASSSSPTASTQYF.

Ten or more counts support this clonotype. This chain uses TRBV20-1 with TRBJ2-7, with D possibly TRBD1 on 5 matching bases. Germline CDR1 and CDR2: DFQATT and SNEGSKA (reference sequence). The CDR3 runs 12 residues. V lost 3 bases, J lost 3 bases, and 9 bases lay in between. The CDR3 DNA follows: TGCAGTGCTAGCGTACAGGACTACGAGCAGTACTTC. Translation: CSASVQDYEQYF.

This clonotype was counted once. The chain employs TRBV18 and TRBJ2-1, with no clear D. The CDR3 extends over 14 amino acids. Germline CDR1 is KGHSH and CDR2 is LQKENI. Trimming left V 4 bases short and J 4 bases short, with 11 bases between. The CDR3 sequence is CASSRVTRYNEQFF. The CDR3 DNA follows: TGTGCCAGCTCACGGGTAACCAGGTACAATGAGCAGTTCTTC. Variable domain in full (rest from reference TRBV18 and TRBJ2-1): NAGVMQNPRHLVRRRGQEARLRCSPMKGHSHVYWYRQLPEEGLKFMVYLQKENIIDESGMPKERFSAEFPKEGPSILRIQQVVRGDSAAYFCASSRVTRYNEQFFGPGTRLTVL.

This clonotype was counted at least ten times. The chain carries TRBV6-2 or TRBV6-3 and TRBJ2-7; the D is unclear. This CDR3 is 14 amino acids long. Trimming cost V 4 bases and J 2 bases, with 12 bases left between them. Germline V gene lookup returns CDR1 MNHEY and CDR2 SVGEGT. CDR3 protein: CASSLSNAAYEQYF. CDR3 nucleotides: TGTGCCAGCAGTTTGTCTAACGCCGCCTACGAGCAGTACTTC.

The J gene is TRBJ2-7, the V gene TRBV7-8; D is perhaps TRBD1 or TRBD2 (6 bases each). Deletions cut 1 base from V and 0 bases from J, with 16 bases between. Germline lookup yields CDR1 SGHVS and CDR2 FQNEAQ. This CDR3 contains 17 residues. The CDR3 nucleotides read TGTGCCAGCAGCTTAGGGGGGGCGGGATTCTCCTCCTACGAGCAGTACTTC. It is translated as CASSLGGAGFSSYEQYF.

This clonotype appeared a single time. The V and J genes are TRBV7-2 and TRBJ2-7; 11 bases fit TRBD2. The V and J ends lost 2 bases and 4 bases, in that order; junction bases with no gene match: 7. The CDR3 is 16 amino acids. Germline V gives CDR1 SGHTA, CDR2 FQGNSA. CDR3 sequence reads: CASSLNSGRARYEQYF. In DNA form, the CDR3 reads TGTGCCAGCAGCTTAAATAGCGGGAGGGCCCGGTACGAGCAGTACTTC.

This clonotype has only a few counts. The gene calls are TRBV18 and TRBJ2-2, with TRBD1 matching over 9 bases. Germline assignment: CDR1 KGHSH and CDR2 LQKENI. The CDR3 has 16 residues. V was pared by 3 bases and J by 3 bases, with 5 bases of the junction left unmatched. The CDR3 here is CASSPRTGVDTGELFF. CDR3 nucleotide sequence: TGTGCCAGCTCACCCCGGACAGGGGTGGACACCGGGGAGCTGTTTTTT.

This clonotype showed up many times. V usage is TRBV7-2 and J usage is TRBJ2-7; D perhaps matches TRBD1 (5 bases). The V gene's germline CDR1 is SGHTA and CDR2 FQGNSA. The CDR3 contains 13 residues. V was trimmed by 5 bases and J by 7 bases, leaving 15 bases between them. The CDR3 DNA follows: TGTGCCAGCAGCCCCCGGGCCTCAGGGGAGCAGTACTTC. Its translation is CASSPRASGEQYF.

As DNA, the CDR3 is TGTGCCAGCAGCGGAAGAAAGCTCGGACAGGGGAGGGAGCAGTACTTC. It specifies CASSGRKLGQGREQYF. The chain uses TRBV11-2 and TRBJ2-7, with 9 bases lining up with TRBD1. The V gene end was trimmed by 5 bases and the J gene end by 7 bases; junction bases not matched to a gene: 15. Germline loops: CDR1 SGHAT, CDR2 FQNNGV. The CDR3 spans 16 residues.

This clonotype was seen many times. The CDR3 is CASSLGGRVVGDTEAFF. CDR3 DNA sequence: TGCGCCAGCAGCTTGGGGGGCAGGGTCGTAGGCGACACTGAAGCTTTCTTT. The chain has TRBV5-1 and TRBJ1-1; perhaps TRBD1 as D (5 bases). Germline V lookup: CDR1 SGHRS, CDR2 YFSETQ. The V end was cut by 0 bases, the J end by 3 bases, with 18 bases between. The length of the CDR3 is 17 residues.

This clonotype was seen many times. The chain links TRBV10-3 to TRBJ2-3, with 7 bases fitting TRBD2. Trimming took 7 bases from V and 3 from J; bases not matched to a gene: 7. This CDR3 is 14 amino acids long. Germline loops: CDR1 ENHRY, CDR2 SYGVKD. The CDR3 sequence is CAITKDSGTDTQYF. The CDR3 bases are TGTGCCATCACCAAAGATAGCGGGACAGATACGCAGTATTTT.

This clonotype occurred many times. The chain joins TRBV7-2 to TRBJ1-1; TRBD1 might be the D (5 bases). Trimming pared 2 bases from V and 3 bases from J, leaving 10 bases between. The CDR3 is 14 residues long. Germline V CDR1 and CDR2: SGHTA, FQGNSA. The DNA for the CDR3 is TGTGCCAGCAGCTTACACCCGACAGACACTGAAGCTTTCTTT. It codes for CASSLHPTDTEAFF. The complete variable domain, with remaining parts taken from reference TRBV7-2 and TRBJ1-1, reads GAGVSQSPSNKVTEKGKDVELRCDPISGHTALYWYRQSLGQGLEFLIYFQGNSAPDKSGLPSDRFSAERTGGSVSTLTIQRTQQEDSAVYLCASSLHPTDTEAFFGQGTRLTVV.

This clonotype was detected many times. The V call is TRBV20-1, the J call TRBJ2-1, with a possible D match to TRBD1 (5 bases). The CDR3 is made up of 14 amino acids. Trimming cost V 6 bases and J 2 bases, with 14 bases left between them. CDR1 and CDR2 from the germline V gene are DFQATT and SNEGSKA (reference sequence). CDR3 protein: CSAMGRIPYNEQFF. DNA for the CDR3: TGCAGTGCCATGGGGCGGATACCCTACAATGAGCAGTTCTTC.

There are many counts of this clonotype. This sequence joins TRBV5-5 and TRBJ2-7; weak D call: TRBD1 (6 bases). Trimming left V 0 bases short and J 2 bases short, with 12 bases between. The germline V gene has CDR1 SGHKS and CDR2 YYEKEE (reference sequence). This CDR3 comprises 15 residues. In DNA, the CDR3 is TGTGCCAGCAGCTTGGCCCTTGGGGGCACCTACGAGCAGTACTTC. Protein: CASSLALGGTYEQYF.

In this sample, this clonotype turned up many times. The chain combines TRBV6-5 with TRBJ1-2; 12 bases line up with TRBD1. CDR3 length: 15 residues. CDR1 is MNHEY and CDR2 is SVGAGI in the germline V gene. V was pared by 2 bases and J by 3 bases, with 1 base of the junction left unmatched. The CDR3 coding sequence is TGTGCCAGCAGTTACGGGACAGGGGGCTACTATGGCTACACCTTC. Protein product: CASSYGTGGYYGYTF.

The sample holds a few counts of this clonotype. The chain couples TRBV7-2 to TRBJ2-3, with a possible D match to TRBD2 (6 bases). V lost 0 bases to trimming and J lost 6 bases, with 22 bases between them. Germline CDR1 and CDR2: SGHTA and FQGNSA. CDR3 length: 18 amino acids. The CDR3 region is CASSLAQAIGSRADTQYF. The DNA for the CDR3 is TGTGCCAGCAGCTTAGCACAGGCGATCGGGAGTCGGGCGGATACGCAGTATTTT.